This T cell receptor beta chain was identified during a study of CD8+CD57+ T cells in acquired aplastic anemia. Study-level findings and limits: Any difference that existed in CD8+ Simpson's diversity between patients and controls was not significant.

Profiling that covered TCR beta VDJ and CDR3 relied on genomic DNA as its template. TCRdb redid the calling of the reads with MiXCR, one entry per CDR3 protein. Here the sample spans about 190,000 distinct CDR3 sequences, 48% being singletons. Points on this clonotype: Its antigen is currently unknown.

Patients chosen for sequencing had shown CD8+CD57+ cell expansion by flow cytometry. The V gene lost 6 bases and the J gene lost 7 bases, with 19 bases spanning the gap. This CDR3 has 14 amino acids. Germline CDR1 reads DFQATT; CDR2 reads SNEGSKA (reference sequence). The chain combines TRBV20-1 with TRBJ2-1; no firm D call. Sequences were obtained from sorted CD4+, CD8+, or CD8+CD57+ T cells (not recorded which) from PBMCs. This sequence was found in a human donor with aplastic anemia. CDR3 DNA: TGCAGTGCCCGTCGGTCGGCAAACCAGAATGAGCAGTTCTTC. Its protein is CSARRSANQNEQFF.